This T cell receptor beta chain originates from a study of control samples from healthy donors and cancer patients. The protocol was immunoSEQ multiplex PCR, while the TCRdb copy is restricted to in-frame clones and leaves out a portion. Of around 70,000 clones in the sample, 94% are singletons; the top ten hold approximately 3%. The germline V gene has CDR1 MDHEN and CDR2 SYDVKM. The length of the CDR3 is 15 residues. The trim removed 5 bases at V and 2 bases at J, leaving 5 bases unmatched. The chain employs TRBV28 and TRBJ1-4, with 7 bases fitting TRBD1. The sequence derives from a woman younger than 45 in good health. Specimen: blood. Here the CDR3 DNA reads TGTGCCAGCAGTAGCTTCAGGGGGACTAATGAAAAACTGTTTTTT. Translated, it gives CASSSFRGTNEKLFF.